This paragraph reports one T cell receptor (beta chain). Its antigen is not identified. TRB rearrangements spanning V, D and J were amplified using mixed TRB-A/B primers. TCRdb reanalysed the multiplex PCR reads using MiXCR and keeps one entry per CDR3 protein. The repertoire consists of about 9,400 distinct CDR3 sequences, with roughly two fifths occurring once and the leading ten covering 3.5% to 4%. Amplification of TCR beta used genomic DNA extracted from peripheral blood. This sample was taken from a study of T cell repertoires in aging, cancer and after chemotherapy. Study-wide context: Clear clonal overlap appeared across healthy donor samples taken over several months to years. Notes on the study in general: Compared with age-matched healthy donors, untreated hematological or solid cancer patients showed higher blood TCR clonality.

V gave up 6 bases and J gave up 2 bases, with 20 bases separating them. CDR3 length equals 16 residues. Germline CDR1 LNHDA, CDR2 SQIVND (reference sequence). The specimen was blood. The chain has TRBV19 and TRBJ2-7; either TRBD1 or TRBD2 may fit D (5 bases each). The clonotype was recovered from a human donor in good health. The DNA for the CDR3 is TGTGCCAGTAGCAGTCACTACCCAGGGAGTACCTACGAGCAGTACTTC. This gives the protein CASSSHYPGSTYEQYF.